One and the same sample provided the 29 T cell receptor beta chains below, sequenced in a study of T cell responses to AZD1222 COVID-19 vaccine. Clones were read by immunoSEQ multiplex PCR, and TCRdb kept only the in-frame ones, dropping some. Counted here are approximately 70,000 clones, roughly 88% occurring once; the ten biggest clones make up over 2%. The sample here was peripheral blood, taken on day 0 of AZD1222 vaccination. These receptors all stem from an adult in good health.

The chain joins TRBV6-1 to TRBJ2-5; tentatively, D is TRBD1 (6 bases). Trimming pared 3 bases from V and 4 bases from J, leaving 9 bases between. The CDR3 is 13 amino acids. Germline values: CDR1 MNHNS, CDR2 SASEGT. The CDR3 nucleotides are TGTGCCAGCAGTGAGAACAGGGTAGAGACCCAGTACTTC. Its translation: CASSENRVETQYF.

The J gene is TRBJ1-6, the V gene TRBV6-5, with D tentatively TRBD1 (5 bases). The CDR3 length is 16 residues. V was shortened by 4 bases and J by 5 bases, with 15 bases between the two germline ends. Per germline, CDR1 MNHEY and CDR2 SVGAGI. The CDR3 protein is CASSLRSRENNSPLHF. Here the CDR3 DNA reads TGTGCCAGCAGTTTGAGGTCCAGGGAGAATAATTCACCCCTCCACTTT.

This rearrangement joins TRBV18 to TRBJ1-4; no firm D call. The CDR3 is 15 residues long. Trimming shortened V by 6 bases and J by 0 bases, and 11 bases separated the two germline ends. CDR1 and CDR2 from the germline V gene are KGHSH and LQKENI. CDR3 sequence reads: CASSPLGPTNEKLFF. As DNA, the CDR3 is TGTGCCAGCTCCCCGTTGGGCCCAACTAATGAAAAACTGTTTTTT.

V and J are TRBV5-1 and TRBJ1-4; 11 bases match TRBD1. Germline assignment: CDR1 SGHRS and CDR2 YFSETQ. This CDR3 has 16 amino acids. Trimming cost V 3 bases and J 7 bases; bases outside gene matches: 8. The CDR3 region is CASSSTGQGGIEKLFF. DNA of the CDR3: TGCGCCAGCAGCTCCACGGGACAGGGGGGGATTGAAAAACTGTTTTTT. The complete variable domain, with remaining parts taken from reference TRBV5-1 and TRBJ1-4, reads KAGVTQTPRYLIKTRGQQVTLSCSPISGHRSVSWYQQTPGQGLQFLFEYFSETQRNKGNFPGRFSGRQFSNSRSEMNVSTLELGDSALYLCASSSTGQGGIEKLFFGSGTQLSVL.

The V call is TRBV29-1, the J call TRBJ2-7; 10 positions match TRBD1. The germline V gene has CDR1 SQVTM and CDR2 ANQGSEA. There are 15 residues in the CDR3. The V gene end was trimmed by 3 bases and the J gene end by 0 bases; junction bases not matched to a gene: 5. The CDR3 region is CSVDGQGGDSYEQYF. The CDR3 DNA follows: TGCAGCGTTGACGGACAGGGGGGAGACTCCTACGAGCAGTACTTC.

This clone was counted a single time. The chain links TRBV19 to TRBJ2-7; 9 bases agree with TRBD1. With V trimmed by 6 bases and J by 7 bases, 13 bases remained unmatched. The CDR3 runs 15 residues. Germline CDR1 is LNHDA and CDR2 is SQIVND (reference sequence). The CDR3, as DNA: TGTGCCAGTAGACCTGGGACAGGGAGTCGTACTGAGCAGTACTTC. It encodes CASRPGTGSRTEQYF.

CDR3 loop: CASSATRQNEQYF. CDR3 bases: TGTGCCAGCAGCGCAACTCGACAGAACGAGCAGTACTTC. The V gene is TRBV7-6, the J gene TRBJ2-7; a possible D gene is TRBD1 (5 bases). Germline assignment: CDR1 SGHVS and CDR2 FNYEAQ. The V end was cut by 5 bases, the J end by 5 bases, with 13 bases between. The CDR3 loop spans 13 amino acids.

This chain links TRBV30 with TRBJ2-3, with a weak D call TRBD1 (5 bases). The ends were cut back, 1 base at V and 0 bases at J, with 14 bases in the middle. The CDR3 has 16 amino acids. Germline loops: CDR1 GTSNPN, CDR2 SVGIG (reference sequence). CDR3 DNA: TGTGCCTGGAGTGACTTTAGGGCAGGGAGCACAGATACGCAGTATTTT. It is translated as CAWSDFRAGSTDTQYF.

The V and J genes are TRBV28 and TRBJ1-2; D is undetermined. Per the germline V gene, CDR1 is MDHEN and CDR2 is SYDVKM. Trimming stripped 3 bases from V and 9 bases from J, with 14 bases between. The length of the CDR3 is 13 residues. The DNA of the CDR3 is TGTGCCAGCAGTTTCCCCGGGCAGCTTAGCTACACCTTC. Translated: CASSFPGQLSYTF.

The chain combines TRBV5-4 with TRBJ1-2; 7 bases are a match to TRBD1. This CDR3 region has 15 residues. J lost 1 base, V lost 1 base, and 4 bases had no gene match. CDR1 and CDR2 (germline): SGHNT, YYREEE (reference sequence). CDR3 sequence (DNA): TGTGCCAGCAGCTTGAAGGGGGCCATTAACTATGGCTACACCTTC. Translation: CASSLKGAINYGYTF.

This chain links TRBV30 with TRBJ1-1; D is undetermined. The V and J ends lost 3 bases and 0 bases respectively, with 11 bases between them. The CDR3 totals 14 residues. Germline CDR1 and CDR2: GTSNPN and SVGIG (reference sequence). CDR3 sequence (DNA): TGTGCCTGGAGGCCCTCCGACCTGAACACTGAAGCTTTCTTT. Its protein product is CAWRPSDLNTEAFF.

The chain joins TRBV4-1 to TRBJ2-5, with TRBD1 matching over 10 bases. The CDR3 totals 19 residues. CDR1 and CDR2 (germline): MGHRA, YSYEKL. Losses at the gene ends were 4 bases for V and 5 bases for J; bases not matched to a gene: 19. CDR3 region: CASSPQAGTRTGGRETQYF. CDR3 nucleotides: TGCGCCAGCAGCCCACAGGCGGGAACCAGGACAGGGGGGCGCGAGACCCAGTACTTC.

The genes are TRBV30 and TRBJ1-1; TRBD1 agrees at 7 bases. The junction had 10 bases not matched to a gene; V was cut back by 0 bases and J by 3 bases. Germline CDR1 GTSNPN, CDR2 SVGIG (reference sequence). This CDR3 is 16 amino acids long. The CDR3 bases are TGTGCCTGGAGTGTTGGAGGGGGCAGACTCTACACTGAAGCTTTCTTT. This encodes CAWSVGGGRLYTEAFF.

This rearrangement joins TRBV11-2 to TRBJ1-1; 9 positions agree with TRBD1. Germline CDR1 reads SGHAT; CDR2 reads FQNNGV. The CDR3 is 14 amino acids. V gave up 2 bases and J gave up 4 bases; unmatched junction bases: 2. The CDR3 protein is CASSLQTGGTEAFF. The DNA of the CDR3 is TGTGCCAGCAGCTTACAGACAGGGGGCACTGAAGCTTTCTTT.

V gene TRBV28 combines with J gene TRBJ2-2, with D uncertain. The CDR3 consists of 13 residues. The V gene's germline CDR1 is MDHEN and CDR2 SYDVKM. Trimming stripped 2 bases from V and 5 bases from J, with 6 bases between. Here the CDR3 reads CASSLLSTGELFF. CDR3 sequence (DNA): TGTGCCAGCAGTTTACTTTCGACCGGGGAGCTGTTTTTT.

The chain has TRBV5-6 and TRBJ2-7, with 7 bases fitting TRBD1. Germline trimming cut 1 base from V and 4 bases from J; bases unmatched to any gene: 5. The CDR3 extends over 14 amino acids. CDR1 is SGHDT, CDR2 YYEEEE, per germline. The CDR3, as DNA: TGTGCCAGCAGCTTGCCCGGGACAGATTACGAGCAGTACTTC. Protein sequence: CASSLPGTDYEQYF.

The chain employs TRBV5-1 and TRBJ1-5; 9 bases are a match to TRBD1. Looked up from germline, CDR1 is SGHRS and CDR2 is YFSETQ. J gave up 8 bases and V 0 bases, and 12 bases lay outside the gene matches. This CDR3 is 17 amino acids long. The CDR3 bases are TGCGCCAGCAGCTTGGACCCGCCGGGACAGGGTTTTGAGCCCCAGCATTTT. Protein sequence: CASSLDPPGQGFEPQHF.

The rearrangement uses TRBV2 and TRBJ2-2; D possibly uses TRBD1 or TRBD2 (7 bases each). CDR1 is SNHLY, CDR2 FYNNEI, per germline. The CDR3 extends over 15 amino acids. Trimming took off 4 bases at V and 7 bases at J, with 16 bases between the two ends. This CDR3 reads CASSVAGGDSGELFF. CDR3 in DNA: TGTGCCAGCAGTGTAGCAGGGGGGGATAGCGGGGAGCTGTTTTTT.

The chain combines TRBV7-2 with TRBJ1-6; 11 bases agree with TRBD1. With V trimmed by 5 bases and J by 8 bases, 5 bases remained unmatched. The V gene's germline CDR1 is SGHTA and CDR2 FQGNSA. The CDR3 is made up of 15 amino acids. CDR3 in amino acids: CASSEDRGRDSPLHF. The CDR3 bases are TGTGCCAGCAGCGAGGACAGGGGGCGGGATTCACCCCTCCACTTT.

This clone occurred once. The CDR3 protein is CASSQDTGNYNSPLHF. In DNA, the CDR3 is TGTGCCAGCAGCCAAGATACGGGGAACTATAATTCACCCCTCCACTTT. V and J are TRBV4-2 and TRBJ1-6; D uncertain. V was trimmed by 0 bases and J by 3 bases, leaving 9 bases between them. Germline V gene data show CDR1 as LGHNA and CDR2 as YNFKEQ. CDR3 length: 16 residues.

This clone came up once. V gene TRBV7-3 combines with J gene TRBJ2-5; D is unclear. V gave up 2 bases and J gave up 5 bases, with 3 bases separating them. The CDR3 extends over 11 amino acids. Per the germline V gene, CDR1 is SGHTA and CDR2 is FQGTGA. CDR3 nucleotides: TGTGCCAGCAGCTTAGACGAGACCCAGTACTTC. This encodes CASSLDETQYF.

The V gene is TRBV7-2, the J gene TRBJ1-2; possible D gene TRBD1, 6 bases. The CDR3 length is 14 residues. CDR1 and CDR2 (germline): SGHTA, FQGNSA. V shed 1 base and J shed 8 bases, with 14 bases lying between them. The CDR3 DNA follows: TGTGCCAGCAGCTTAGATGCAGGGGCGGCGGGCTACACCTTC. Encoded protein: CASSLDAGAAGYTF.

The chain combines TRBV28 with TRBJ2-2, with D tentatively TRBD1 (6 bases). CDR1 and CDR2 (germline): MDHEN, SYDVKM. There are 13 residues in the CDR3. Trimming cost V 6 bases and J 7 bases, with 12 bases left between them. The CDR3 nucleotides are TGTGCCAGCAGACAGGGCTTTGGCGGGGAGCTGTTTTTT. As protein: CASRQGFGGELFF.

This rearrangement joins TRBV4-2 to TRBJ1-5, with 8 bases matching TRBD1. The length of the CDR3 is 14 residues. Germline V gene sequence: CDR1 LGHNA, CDR2 YNFKEQ. The V segment lost 7 bases and the J segment 5 bases; nucleotides outside the gene matches: 7. CDR3 in amino acids: CASTPQGGHQPQHF. CDR3 DNA: TGTGCCAGCACCCCACAGGGGGGACATCAGCCCCAGCATTTT.

This chain links TRBV5-1 with TRBJ2-7; 12 bases fit TRBD2. V dropped 6 bases and J dropped 4; count of bases not matched to a gene: 2. The CDR3 sequence is 13 residues long. Germline loops: CDR1 SGHRS, CDR2 YFSETQ. CDR3 bases: TGCGCCAGCAAAACTAGCGGGGGGTACGAGCAGTACTTC. Its translation is CASKTSGGYEQYF.

This clone has just a few counts. The chain employs TRBV2 and TRBJ1-1; 7 positions agree with TRBD1. Germline V gives CDR1 SNHLY, CDR2 FYNNEI. The CDR3 spans 15 residues. V was clipped by 3 bases and J by 1 base; unmatched bases: 5. Written as DNA, the CDR3 is TGTGCCAGCAGTGATCCAACAGGGGAGAACACTGAAGCTTTCTTT. It encodes CASSDPTGENTEAFF.

J is TRBJ2-1 and V is TRBV30, with D perhaps matching TRBD1 or TRBD2 (5 bases each). Trimming cost V 3 bases and J 4 bases, with 13 bases left between them. The germline CDR1 and CDR2 sequences are GTSNPN and SVGIG (reference sequence). The CDR3 contains 14 residues. The chain's CDR3 is CAWSGTGRYNEQFF. The CDR3 DNA is TGTGCCTGGAGCGGGACGGGGCGGTACAATGAGCAGTTCTTC.

The rearrangement uses TRBV11-2 and TRBJ1-1; possibly TRBD1 for D (6 bases). Trimming took 3 bases from V and 3 from J, leaving 14 bases between them. In germline, CDR1 is SGHAT, CDR2 FQNNGV. CDR3 length equals 15 residues. CDR3 residues: CASSFGTGRDTEAFF. CDR3 nucleotide sequence: TGTGCCAGCAGCTTCGGTACAGGGCGGGACACTGAAGCTTTCTTT.

The rearrangement links TRBV27 to TRBJ1-5; 8 nucleotides match TRBD1. V dropped 3 bases and J dropped 6; count of bases not matched to a gene: 4. Per the germline V gene, CDR1 is MNHEY and CDR2 is SMNVEV (reference sequence). This CDR3 is 14 amino acids long. The chain's CDR3 is CASSFQGASQPQHF. The DNA of the CDR3 is TGTGCCAGCAGTTTTCAGGGGGCGAGTCAGCCCCAGCATTTT.